The clone carrying this T cell receptor beta chain was recorded many times. What it binds is not known. This sample is drawn from a study of response to subunit inactivated influenza vaccine. Study outcomes and limitations: There was a suggestion from the authors that each seasonal influenza vaccination recruits few new T cells.

TCRdb reanalysed the RT-PCR reads using MiXCR and keeps one entry per CDR3 protein. Here the sample spans 710,000 or so distinct CDR3 sequences, 15% to 19% being singletons. V shed 4 bases and J 3 bases; nucleotides not matched to a gene: 13. This CDR3 is 16 amino acids long. CDR1 is SGHRS and CDR2 is YFSETQ in the germline V gene. The receptor was isolated from a man between 45 and 60 years old who received an inactivated influenza vaccine. The specimen was PBMCs from blood, collected about 13 days after vaccination. V usage is TRBV5-1 and J usage is TRBJ2-7; TRBD1 matches 7 bases. CDR3 DNA: TGCGCCAGCAGCACCGTGACAGGGTCGTTCTTCTACGAGCAGTACTTC. Its protein product is CASSTVTGSFFYEQYF.